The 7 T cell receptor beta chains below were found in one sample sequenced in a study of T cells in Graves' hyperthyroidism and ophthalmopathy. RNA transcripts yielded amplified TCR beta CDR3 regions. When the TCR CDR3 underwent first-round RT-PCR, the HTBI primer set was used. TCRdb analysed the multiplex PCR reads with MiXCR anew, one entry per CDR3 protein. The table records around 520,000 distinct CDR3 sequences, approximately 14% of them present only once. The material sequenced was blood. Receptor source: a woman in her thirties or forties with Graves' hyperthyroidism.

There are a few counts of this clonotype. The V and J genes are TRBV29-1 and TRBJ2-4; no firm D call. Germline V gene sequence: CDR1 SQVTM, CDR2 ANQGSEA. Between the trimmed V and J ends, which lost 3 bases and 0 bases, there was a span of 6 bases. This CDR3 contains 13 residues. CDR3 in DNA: TGCAGCGTTGATTTGGGAGCCAAAAACATTCAGTACTTC. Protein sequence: CSVDLGAKNIQYF.

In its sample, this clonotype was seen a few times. CDR3 DNA sequence: TGTGCCAGCAGCTCGGACAGGCGCGAGCAGTACTTC. Amino acids: CASSSDRREQYF. The V gene is TRBV7-9, the J gene TRBJ2-7, with 7 bases lining up with TRBD1. J gave up 6 bases and V 4 bases, and 3 bases lay outside the gene matches. Germline CDR1 is SEHNR and CDR2 is FQNEAQ (reference sequence). The CDR3 covers 12 residues.

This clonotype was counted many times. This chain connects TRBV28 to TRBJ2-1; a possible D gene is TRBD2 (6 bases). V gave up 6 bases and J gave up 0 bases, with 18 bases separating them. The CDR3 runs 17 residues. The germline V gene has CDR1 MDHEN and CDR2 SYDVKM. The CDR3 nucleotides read TGTGCCAGCAGGTTCGAAAGGGCGGGACCCTCCTACAATGAGCAGTTCTTC. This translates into CASRFERAGPSYNEQFF.

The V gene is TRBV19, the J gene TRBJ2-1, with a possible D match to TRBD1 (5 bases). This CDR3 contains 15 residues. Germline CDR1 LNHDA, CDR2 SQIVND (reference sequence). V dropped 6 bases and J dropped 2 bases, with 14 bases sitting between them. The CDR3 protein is CASSRMQGTYNEQFF. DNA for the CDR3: TGTGCCAGTAGCCGTATGCAGGGCACCTACAATGAGCAGTTCTTC.

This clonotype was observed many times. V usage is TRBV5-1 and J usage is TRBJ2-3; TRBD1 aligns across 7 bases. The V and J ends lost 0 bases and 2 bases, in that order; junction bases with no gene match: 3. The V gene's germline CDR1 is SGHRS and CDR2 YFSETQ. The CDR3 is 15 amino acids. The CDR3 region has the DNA TGCGCCAGCAGCTTGGATGGACAGGCCACAGATACGCAGTATTTT. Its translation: CASSLDGQATDTQYF.

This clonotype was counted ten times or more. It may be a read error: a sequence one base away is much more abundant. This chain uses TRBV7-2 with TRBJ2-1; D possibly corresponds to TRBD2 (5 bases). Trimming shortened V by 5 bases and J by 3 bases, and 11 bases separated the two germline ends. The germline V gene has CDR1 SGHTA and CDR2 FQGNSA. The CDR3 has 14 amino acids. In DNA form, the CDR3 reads TGTGCCAGCAGCCCGAGAGGGAACTACAATGAGCAGTTCTTC. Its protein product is CASSPRGNYNEQFF.

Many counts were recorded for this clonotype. The CDR3 sequence: CASSQDRGGPADTQYF. CDR3 sequence (DNA): TGTGCCAGCAGCCAAGACAGGGGTGGCCCCGCAGATACGCAGTATTTT. The V gene is TRBV14, the J gene TRBJ2-3; D may be TRBD1 (6 bases). Trimming pared 0 bases from V and 4 bases from J, leaving 14 bases between. Germline CDR1 reads SGHDN; CDR2 reads FVKESK. The CDR3 covers 16 residues.